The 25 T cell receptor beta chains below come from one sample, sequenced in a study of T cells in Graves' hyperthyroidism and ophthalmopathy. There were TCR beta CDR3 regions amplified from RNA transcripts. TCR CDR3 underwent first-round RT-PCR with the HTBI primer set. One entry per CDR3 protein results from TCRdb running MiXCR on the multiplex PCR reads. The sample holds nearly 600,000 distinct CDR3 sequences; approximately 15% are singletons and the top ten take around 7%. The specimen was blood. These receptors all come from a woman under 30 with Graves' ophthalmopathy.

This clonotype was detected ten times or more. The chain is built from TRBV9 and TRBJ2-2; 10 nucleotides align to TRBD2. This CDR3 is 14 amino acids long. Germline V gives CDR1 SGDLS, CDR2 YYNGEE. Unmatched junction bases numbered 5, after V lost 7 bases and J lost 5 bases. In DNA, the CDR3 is TGTGCCAGCGGCAGCGGGAGGGGGACCGGGGAGCTGTTTTTT. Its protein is CASGSGRGTGELFF.

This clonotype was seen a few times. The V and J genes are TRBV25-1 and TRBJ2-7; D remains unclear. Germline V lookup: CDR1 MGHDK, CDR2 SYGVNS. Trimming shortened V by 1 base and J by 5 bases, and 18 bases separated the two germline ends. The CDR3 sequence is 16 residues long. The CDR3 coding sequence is TGTGCCAGCAGTGAATCCGCCCCTACAAGAAAGGACGAGCAGTACTTC. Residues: CASSESAPTRKDEQYF.

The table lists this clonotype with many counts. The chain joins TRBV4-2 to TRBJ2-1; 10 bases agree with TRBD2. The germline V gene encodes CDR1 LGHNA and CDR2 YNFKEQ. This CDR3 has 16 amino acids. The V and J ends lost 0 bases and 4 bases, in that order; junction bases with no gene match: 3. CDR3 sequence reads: CASSQEGLAEYNEQFF. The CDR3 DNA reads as TGTGCCAGCAGCCAAGAAGGACTAGCGGAATACAATGAGCAGTTCTTC.

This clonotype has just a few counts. The CDR3 sequence is CASAWNTLETQYF. The DNA of the CDR3 is TGTGCCAGCGCGTGGAACACCCTTGAGACCCAGTACTTC. The chain is built from TRBV12-3 or TRBV12-4 and TRBJ2-5; D remains unclear. V was clipped by 8 bases and J by 5 bases, with 15 bases between them. This CDR3 region has 13 residues.

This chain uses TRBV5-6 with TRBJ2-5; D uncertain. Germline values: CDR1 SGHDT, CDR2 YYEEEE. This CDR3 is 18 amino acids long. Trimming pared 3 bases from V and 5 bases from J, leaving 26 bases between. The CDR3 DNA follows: TGTGCCAGCAGCTCTCCCTGGGGTGGGTTACCCTATCAGGAGACCCAGTACTTC. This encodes CASSSPWGGLPYQETQYF.

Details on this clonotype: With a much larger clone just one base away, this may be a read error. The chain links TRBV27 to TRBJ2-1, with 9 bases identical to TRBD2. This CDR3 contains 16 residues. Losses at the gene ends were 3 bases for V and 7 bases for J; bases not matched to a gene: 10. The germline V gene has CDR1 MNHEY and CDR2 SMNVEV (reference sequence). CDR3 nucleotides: TGTGCCAGCAGTTTTTTTTGGCGGGAGGGCCGGAATGAGCAGTTCTTC. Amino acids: CASSFFWREGRNEQFF.

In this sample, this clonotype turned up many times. CDR3 DNA sequence: TGTGCCAGCAGCTTAGGGGTGGGAGTCGGGTACGAGCAGTACTTC. It translates to CASSLGVGVGYEQYF. The V gene is TRBV11-2, the J gene TRBJ2-7; weak D call: TRBD2 (5 bases). This CDR3 is 15 amino acids long. Germline V lookup: CDR1 SGHAT, CDR2 FQNNGV. Trimming stripped 1 base from V and 4 bases from J, with 14 bases between.

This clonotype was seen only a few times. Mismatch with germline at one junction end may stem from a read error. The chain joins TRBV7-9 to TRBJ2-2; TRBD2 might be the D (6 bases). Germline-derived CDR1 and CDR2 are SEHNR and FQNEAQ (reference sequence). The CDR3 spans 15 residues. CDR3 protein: CASSLDRGNTGELSF. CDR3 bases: TGTGCCAGCAGCTTGGACCGGGGGAACACCGGGGAGCTGTCTTTT.

The CDR3 DNA reads TGTGCCAGTAAAGTGAGTGGAGTTGAATATCAAGAGACCCAGTACTTC. The encoded protein is CASKVSGVEYQETQYF. The rearrangement uses TRBV19 and TRBJ2-5; unclear D gene. V was cut by 7 bases and J by 2 bases, with 20 bases left in between. The length of the CDR3 is 16 residues. Germline CDR1 reads LNHDA; CDR2 reads SQIVND (reference sequence).

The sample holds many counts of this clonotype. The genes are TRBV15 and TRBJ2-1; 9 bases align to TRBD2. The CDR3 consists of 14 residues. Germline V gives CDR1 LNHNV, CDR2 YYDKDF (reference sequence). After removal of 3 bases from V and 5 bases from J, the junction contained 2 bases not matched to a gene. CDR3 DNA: TGTGCCACCAGCAGGCGGGAGGGTAACAATGAGCAGTTCTTC. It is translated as CATSRREGNNEQFF. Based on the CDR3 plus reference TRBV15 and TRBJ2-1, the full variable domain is DAMVIQNPRYQVTQFGKPVTLSCSQTLNHNVMYWYQQKSSQAPKLLFHYYDKDFNNEADTPDNFQSRRPNTSFCFLDIRSPGLGDTAMYLCATSRREGNNEQFFGPGTRLTVL.

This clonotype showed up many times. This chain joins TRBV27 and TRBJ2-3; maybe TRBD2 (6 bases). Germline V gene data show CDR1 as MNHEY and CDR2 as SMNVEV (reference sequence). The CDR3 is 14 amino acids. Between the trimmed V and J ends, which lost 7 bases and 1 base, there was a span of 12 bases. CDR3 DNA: TGTGCCAGCAAAATTATAGCGGGCACAGATACGCAGTATTTT. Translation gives CASKIIAGTDTQYF.

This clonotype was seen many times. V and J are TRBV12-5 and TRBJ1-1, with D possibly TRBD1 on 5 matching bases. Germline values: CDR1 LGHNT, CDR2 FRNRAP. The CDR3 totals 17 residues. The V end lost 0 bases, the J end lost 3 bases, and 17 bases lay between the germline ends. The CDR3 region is CASGLVRVGGKYTEAFF. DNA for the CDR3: TGTGCTAGTGGTTTGGTTCGGGTGGGGGGAAAGTACACTGAAGCTTTCTTT.

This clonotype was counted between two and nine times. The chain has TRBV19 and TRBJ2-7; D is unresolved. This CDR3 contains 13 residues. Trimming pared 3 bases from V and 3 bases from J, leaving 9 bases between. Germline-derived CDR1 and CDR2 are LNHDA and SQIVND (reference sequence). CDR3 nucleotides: TGTGCCAGTAGTATGGCCCTACACTACGAGCAGTACTTC. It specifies CASSMALHYEQYF. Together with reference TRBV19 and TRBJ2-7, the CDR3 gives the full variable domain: DGGITQSPKYLFRKEGQNVTLSCEQNLNHDAMYWYRQDPGQGLRLIYYSQIVNDFQKGDIAEGYSVSREKKESFPLTVTSAQKNPTAFYLCASSMALHYEQYFGPGTRLTVT.

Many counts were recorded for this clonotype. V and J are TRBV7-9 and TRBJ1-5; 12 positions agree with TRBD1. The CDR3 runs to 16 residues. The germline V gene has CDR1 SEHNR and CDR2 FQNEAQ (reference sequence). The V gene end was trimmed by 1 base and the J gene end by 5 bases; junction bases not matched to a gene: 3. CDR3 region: CASSLGRDRGHQPQHF. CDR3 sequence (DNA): TGTGCCAGCAGCTTAGGTCGGGACAGGGGGCATCAGCCCCAGCATTTT.

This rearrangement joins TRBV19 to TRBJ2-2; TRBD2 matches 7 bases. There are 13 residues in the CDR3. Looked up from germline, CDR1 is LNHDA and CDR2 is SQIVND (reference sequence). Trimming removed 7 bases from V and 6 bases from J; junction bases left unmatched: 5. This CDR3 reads CASMGGWSGELFF. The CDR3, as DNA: TGTGCCAGTATGGGGGGGTGGTCCGGGGAGCTGTTTTTT.

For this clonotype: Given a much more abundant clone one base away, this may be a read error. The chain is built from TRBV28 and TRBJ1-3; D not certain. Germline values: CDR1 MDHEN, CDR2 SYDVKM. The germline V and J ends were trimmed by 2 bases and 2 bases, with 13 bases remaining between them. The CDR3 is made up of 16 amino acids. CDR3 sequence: CASSLKSYAPGNTIYF. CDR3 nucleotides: TGTGCCAGCAGTTTAAAAAGTTATGCACCTGGAAACACCATATATTTT.

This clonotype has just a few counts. The CDR3 nucleotides are TGTGCCAGCAGTTTGGCTGCCTCTGGAAACACCATATATTTT. Translating it yields CASSLAASGNTIYF. This chain links TRBV6-2 or TRBV6-3 with TRBJ1-3; no reliable D call. Trimming took off 4 bases at V and 0 bases at J, with 7 bases between the two ends. This CDR3 has 14 residues. Germline V CDR1 and CDR2: MNHEY, SVGEGT.

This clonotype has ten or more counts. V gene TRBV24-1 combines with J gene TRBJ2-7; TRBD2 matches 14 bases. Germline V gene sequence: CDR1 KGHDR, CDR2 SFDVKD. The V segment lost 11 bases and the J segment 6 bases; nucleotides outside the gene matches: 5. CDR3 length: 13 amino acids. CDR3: CAIGTSGSTEQYF. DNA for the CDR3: TGTGCCATTGGGACTAGCGGGAGCACCGAGCAGTACTTC.

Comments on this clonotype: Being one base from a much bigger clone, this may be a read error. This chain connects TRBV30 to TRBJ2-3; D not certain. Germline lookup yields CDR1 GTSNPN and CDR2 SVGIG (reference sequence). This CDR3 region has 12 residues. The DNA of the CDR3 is TGTGCCTGGATGGAGAGTTCGGATACGCGGTATTTT. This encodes CAWMESSDTRYF.

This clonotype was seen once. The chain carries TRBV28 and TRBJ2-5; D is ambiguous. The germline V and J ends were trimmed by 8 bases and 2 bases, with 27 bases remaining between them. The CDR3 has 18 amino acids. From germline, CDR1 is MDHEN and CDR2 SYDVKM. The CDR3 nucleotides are TGTGCCAGCTCACCCGCCGGATTGACGGGCAGAGGTCAAGAGACCCAGTACTTC. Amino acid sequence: CASSPAGLTGRGQETQYF.

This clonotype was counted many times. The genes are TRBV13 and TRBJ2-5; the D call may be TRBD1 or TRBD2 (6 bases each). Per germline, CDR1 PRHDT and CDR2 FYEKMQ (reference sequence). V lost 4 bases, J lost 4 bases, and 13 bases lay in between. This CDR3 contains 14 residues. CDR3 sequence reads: CASSSPQGGETQYF. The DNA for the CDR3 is TGTGCCAGCAGCTCCCCACAGGGAGGAGAGACCCAGTACTTC.

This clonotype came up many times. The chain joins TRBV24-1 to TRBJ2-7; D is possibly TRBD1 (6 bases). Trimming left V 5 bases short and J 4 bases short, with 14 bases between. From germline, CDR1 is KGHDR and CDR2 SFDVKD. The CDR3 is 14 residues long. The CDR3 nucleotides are TGTGCCACCAGTGTAGGGACAAGCCCTTACGAGCAGTACTTC. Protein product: CATSVGTSPYEQYF.

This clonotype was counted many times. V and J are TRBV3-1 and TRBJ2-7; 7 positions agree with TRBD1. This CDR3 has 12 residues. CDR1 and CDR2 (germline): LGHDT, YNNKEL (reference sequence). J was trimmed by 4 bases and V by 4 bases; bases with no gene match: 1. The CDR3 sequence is CASSRDRYEQYF. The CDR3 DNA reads TGTGCCAGCAGCCGGGACAGATACGAGCAGTACTTC.

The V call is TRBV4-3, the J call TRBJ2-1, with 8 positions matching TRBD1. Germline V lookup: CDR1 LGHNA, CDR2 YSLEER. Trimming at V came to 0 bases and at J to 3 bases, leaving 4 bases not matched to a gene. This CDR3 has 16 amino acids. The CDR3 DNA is TGCGCCAGCAGCCAAGATGTACAGGGGGTCTACAATGAGCAGTTCTTC. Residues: CASSQDVQGVYNEQFF.

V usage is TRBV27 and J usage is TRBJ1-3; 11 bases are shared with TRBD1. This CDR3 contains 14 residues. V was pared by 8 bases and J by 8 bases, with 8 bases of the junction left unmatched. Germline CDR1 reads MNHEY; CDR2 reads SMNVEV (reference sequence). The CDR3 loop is CASGPGTGGDTIYF. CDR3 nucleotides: TGTGCCAGCGGACCTGGGACAGGGGGAGACACCATATATTTT.